This T cell receptor (beta chain) was identified during a study of blood T cell repertoires in COVID-19. Study-level background: T cells, B-cell-depleted T cells, or PBMCs supplied cDNA or gDNA.

CDR3 length: 16 residues. V shed 0 bases and J shed 4 bases, with 16 bases lying between them. Germline V gene data show CDR1 as SGHRS and CDR2 as YFSETQ. In the original workflow: Estimation of nucleated cell counts was performed using reference gene primer amplification. Produced via immunoSEQ multiplex PCR; TCRdb's table is partial and in-frame only. V, J and clone size are taken as reported in that table, and D and trimming were inferred from the DNA itself. Counted here are some 91,000 clones, 76% occurring once; the ten biggest clones make up 6.5% to 9%. This sequence joins TRBV5-1 and TRBJ1-1, with a weak D call TRBD1 (6 bases). This TCR was sampled from a man between 65 and 85 years old with acute or convalescent COVID-19. Sequenced: peripheral blood. CDR3 DNA sequence: TGCGCCAGCAGCTTGGGCGACAGGACCTCGAGCACTGAAGCTTTCTTT. Encoded protein: CASSLGDRTSSTEAFF.